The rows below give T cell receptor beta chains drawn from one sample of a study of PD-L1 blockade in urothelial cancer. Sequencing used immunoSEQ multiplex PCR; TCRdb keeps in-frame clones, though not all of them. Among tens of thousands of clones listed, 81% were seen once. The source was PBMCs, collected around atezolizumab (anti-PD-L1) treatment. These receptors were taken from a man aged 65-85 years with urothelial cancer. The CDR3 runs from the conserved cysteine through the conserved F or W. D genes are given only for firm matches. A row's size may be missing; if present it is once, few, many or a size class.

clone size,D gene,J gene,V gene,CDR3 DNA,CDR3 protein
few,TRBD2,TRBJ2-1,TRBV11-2,TGTGCCAGCAGCGCAGCCGGGACTAGCGGGAAGAGCTCCTACAATGAGCAGTTCTTC,CASSAAGTSGKSSYNEQFF
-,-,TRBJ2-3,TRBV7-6,TGTGCCAGCAGCTTATCCAGACTGGGCACAGATACGCAGTATTTT,CASSLSRLGTDTQYF
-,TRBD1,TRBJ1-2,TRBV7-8,TGTGCCAGCAGCTTAGAAGGAGGGACAGGAGACGGCTACACCTTC,CASSLEGGTGDGYTF
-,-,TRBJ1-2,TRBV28,TGTGCCAGCACCCCCCGCGGCGGCTATGGCTACACCTTC,CASTPRGGYGYTF
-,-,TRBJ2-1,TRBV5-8,TGTGCCAGCCGACCGGGGTTTCGGGCCAACAATCCCCGGTCGCATGAGCAGTTCTTC,CASRPGFRANNPRSHEQFF
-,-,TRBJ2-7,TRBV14,TGTGCCAGCAGCCACCTCAGTACTACAGGTTACGAGCAGTACTTC,CASSHLSTTGYEQYF
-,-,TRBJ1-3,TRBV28,TGTGCCAGCAGTTTATACCCGGGGGGAAACACCATATATTTT,CASSLYPGGNTIYF
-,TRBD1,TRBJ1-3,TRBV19,TGTGCCAGTAGTATAGGTACAGGGGGCGCATCCGGAAACACCATATATTTT,CASSIGTGGASGNTIYF
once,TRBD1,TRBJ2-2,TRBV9,TGTGCCAGCAGCCCCCGGACAGGGTCCGGGGAGCTGTTTTTT,CASSPRTGSGELFF
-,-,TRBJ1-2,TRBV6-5,TGTGCCAGCCAAAACCCGGGACAAAATGGCTACACCTTC,CASQNPGQNGYTF
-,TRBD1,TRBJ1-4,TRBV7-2,TGTGCCAGCAGCCCTTCGACAGGGTGGGGGGAAAAACTGTTTTTT,CASSPSTGWGEKLFF
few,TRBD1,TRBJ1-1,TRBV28,TGTGCCAGCAGTACTTACGACAGGGACACTGAAGCTTTCTTT,CASSTYDRDTEAFF
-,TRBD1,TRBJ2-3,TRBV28,TGTGCCAGCAGTTTGGTGTACAGGGGGCGGGCGCAGTATTTT,CASSLVYRGRAQYF
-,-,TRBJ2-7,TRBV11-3,TGTGCCAGCAGCTTAGATGGGAGTAACTCCTACGAGCAGTACTTC,CASSLDGSNSYEQYF
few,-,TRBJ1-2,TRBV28,TGTGCCAGCAGCCTCTGGGGCCTTGGCTACACCTTC,CASSLWGLGYTF
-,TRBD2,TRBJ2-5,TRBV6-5,TGTGCCAGCAGTATAGCGGGAGGGGGGGAGACCCAGTACTTC,CASSIAGGGETQYF
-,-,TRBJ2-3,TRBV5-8,TGTGCCAGCAGCTTGCCGCAATCGGGTCTTCCGTATTTT,CASSLPQSGLPYF
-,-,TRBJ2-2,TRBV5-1,TGCGCCAGCAGCTCACGCGCCGGGACTCCCGAAGGGACCGGGGAGCTGTTTTTT,CASSSRAGTPEGTGELFF
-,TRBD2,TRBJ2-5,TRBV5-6,TGTGCCAGCAGCTCCGTACTAGCGTACCAAGAGACCCAGTACTTC,CASSSVLAYQETQYF
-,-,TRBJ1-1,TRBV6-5,TGTGCCAGCAGTTACTCTCGGTTAAACACTGAAGCTTTCTTT,CASSYSRLNTEAFF
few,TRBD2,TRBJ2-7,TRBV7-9,TGTGCCAGCAGCTTAGCACTTGGCGGGAGCAAAGAGCAGTACTTC,CASSLALGGSKEQYF
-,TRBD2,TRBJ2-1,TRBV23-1,TGCGCCAGCAGTCAATCGCTAGCGGGAGTCCATGAGCAGTTCTTC,CASSQSLAGVHEQFF
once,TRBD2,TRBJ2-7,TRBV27,TGTGCCAGCGGGAATCCTAGCGGATATTACTACGAGCAGTACTTC,CASGNPSGYYYEQYF
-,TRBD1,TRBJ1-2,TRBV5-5,TGTGCCAGCAGCCTCAGGGACAGTGGATGGGAGGGCTACACCTTC,CASSLRDSGWEGYTF
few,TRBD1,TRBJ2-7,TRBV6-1,TGTGCCAGCAGGGGGGACAGCTACGAGCAGTACTTC,CASRGDSYEQYF
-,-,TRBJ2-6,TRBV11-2,TGTGCCAGCAGCTTAGGGCAGACAATGGCCTCTGGGGCCAACGTCCTGACTTTC,CASSLGQTMASGANVLTF
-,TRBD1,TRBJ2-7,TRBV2,TGTGCCAGCAGTCCCGGGACAGGGGGCTACGAGCAGTACTTC,CASSPGTGGYEQYF
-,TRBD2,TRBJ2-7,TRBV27,TGTGCCAGCAGTCCTTCTAGCGGGAGCTCCTACGAGCAGTACTTC,CASSPSSGSSYEQYF
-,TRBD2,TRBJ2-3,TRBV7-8,TGTGCCAGCAGCCCACTTAGCGGGAGCACAGATACGCAGTATTTT,CASSPLSGSTDTQYF
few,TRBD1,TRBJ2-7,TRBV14,TGTGCCAGCAGCCCTGACAGGGGTAATCCCTACGAGCAGTACTTC,CASSPDRGNPYEQYF